These 29 T cell receptor beta chains were all obtained from the same sample, sequenced in a study of identical twins. TCRdb reanalysed the 5' RACE reads using MiXCR and keeps one entry per CDR3 protein. The sample lists fewer than 500,000 distinct CDR3 sequences; more than 13% were seen once. This same sample was also taken into another study, of yellow fever vaccine responses in identical twins.

Sequencing was done on a sample of CD4+ T cells sorted from blood. These receptor sequences come from a woman aged 18-35 years in good health.

This clonotype was observed a handful of times. The chain joins TRBV3-1 to TRBJ2-1; tentative D call: TRBD2 (6 bases). Germline CDR1 LGHDT, CDR2 YNNKEL (reference sequence). CDR3 size: 15 residues. Trimming took off 1 base at V and 3 bases at J, with 10 bases between the two ends. CDR3 nucleotides: TGTGCCAGCAGCCAAGGATTGGAGGGCTACAATGAGCAGTTCTTC. This encodes CASSQGLEGYNEQFF.

This clonotype was counted a few times. The rearrangement uses TRBV5-6 and TRBJ2-7; TRBD1 matches at 7 bases. The trim removed 0 bases at V and 0 bases at J, leaving 6 bases unmatched. The CDR3 contains 16 residues. Per germline, CDR1 SGHDT and CDR2 YYEEEE. CDR3 sequence (DNA): TGTGCCAGCAGCTTGGTTAGGGACAGAGCCTCCTACGAGCAGTACTTC. Protein product: CASSLVRDRASYEQYF.

The rearrangement links TRBV7-8 to TRBJ2-3; tentative D call: TRBD2 (6 bases). V dropped 5 bases and J dropped 0 bases, with 21 bases sitting between them. The CDR3 totals 18 residues. Per germline, CDR1 SGHVS and CDR2 FQNEAQ. CDR3 coding DNA: TGTGCCAGCAGCCCTGGACTACTGGTAGGGTCTAGCACAGATACGCAGTATTTT. Protein sequence: CASSPGLLVGSSTDTQYF.

The CDR3 sequence is CASSEGLSSIGETQYF. For the CDR3, the DNA is TGTGCCAGCAGTGAGGGACTAAGTTCCATAGGGGAGACCCAGTACTTC. The chain uses TRBV2 and TRBJ2-5; TRBD2 matches at 7 bases. Germline lookup yields CDR1 SNHLY and CDR2 FYNNEI. There are 16 residues in the CDR3. V was pared by 3 bases and J by 5 bases, with 12 bases of the junction left unmatched. Using reference TRBV2 and TRBJ2-5 for the parts outside the CDR3, the full variable domain is EPEVTQTPSHQVTQMGQEVILRCVPISNHLYFYWYRQILGQKVEFLVSFYNNEISEKSEIFDDQFSVERPDGSNFTLKIRSTKLEDSAMYFCASSEGLSSIGETQYFGPGTRLLVL.

The rearrangement joins TRBV28 to TRBJ2-1, with 13 bases identical to TRBD2. The CDR3 covers 16 residues. V was pared by 6 bases and J by 10 bases, with 12 bases of the junction left unmatched. CDR1 and CDR2 (germline): MDHEN, SYDVKM. The CDR3 DNA follows: TGTGCCAGCAGGCAAGGACTAGCGGGAGTAAGAGACGAGCAGTTCTTC. Translated, it gives CASRQGLAGVRDEQFF.

This clonotype was seen more than once but under ten times. The gene calls are TRBV11-2 and TRBJ2-7, with 12 nucleotides matching TRBD1. V was clipped by 7 bases and J by 2 bases; unmatched bases: 15. The germline CDR1 and CDR2 sequences are SGHAT and FQNNGV. The CDR3 spans 18 residues. CDR3 sequence reads: CASTHQGQGARVTYEQYF. CDR3 DNA sequence: TGTGCCAGCACCCACCAGGGACAGGGGGCGAGGGTAACCTACGAGCAGTACTTC.

This clonotype has at least ten counts. The genes are TRBV4-2 and TRBJ2-7; no reliable D call. Germline V gives CDR1 LGHNA, CDR2 YNFKEQ. The CDR3 spans 17 residues. The V and J ends lost 2 bases and 5 bases respectively, with 22 bases between them. DNA of the CDR3: TGTGCCAGCAGCCAACTCCTTGGCGTGGGGTCGAAAAACGAGCAGTACTTC. Translation: CASSQLLGVGSKNEQYF.

This clonotype was detected a few times. The chain joins TRBV5-6 to TRBJ2-1, with 9 bases fitting TRBD2. After removal of 4 bases from V and 4 bases from J, the junction contained 12 bases not matched to a gene. The CDR3 sequence is 17 residues long. The germline CDR1 and CDR2 sequences are SGHDT and YYEEEE. The DNA of the CDR3 is TGTGCCAGCAGCGTGAGACTAGCGGAACTCAGTTACAATGAGCAGTTCTTC. It is translated as CASSVRLAELSYNEQFF. The full variable domain, rest sourced from reference TRBV5-6 and TRBJ2-1, is DAGVTQSPTHLIKTRGQQVTLRCSPKSGHDTVSWYQQALGQGPQFIFQYYEEEERQRGNFPDRFSGHQFPNYSSELNVNALLLGDSALYLCASSVRLAELSYNEQFFGPGTRLTVL.

The gene calls are TRBV6-2 or TRBV6-3 and TRBJ2-1; D tentatively fits TRBD1 or TRBD2 (5 bases each). This CDR3 is 14 amino acids long. The germline V and J ends were trimmed by 2 bases and 10 bases, with 15 bases remaining between them. Germline CDR1 is MNHEY and CDR2 is SVGEGT. The CDR3 here is CASSYNGARKEQFF. As DNA, the CDR3 is TGTGCCAGCAGTTACAACGGGGCTAGAAAAGAGCAGTTCTTC.

This clonotype came up a few times. The chain recombines TRBV7-9 with TRBJ2-4; D is perhaps TRBD1 (6 bases). The CDR3 loop spans 13 amino acids. Trimming pared 7 bases from V and 6 bases from J, leaving 13 bases between. Germline-derived CDR1 and CDR2 are SEHNR and FQNEAQ (reference sequence). CDR3 protein: CASTPSGANIQYF. CDR3 nucleotide sequence: TGTGCCAGCACCCCCTCAGGGGCAAACATTCAGTACTTC. Full variable domain (rest looked up from reference TRBV7-9 and TRBJ2-4): DTGVSQNPRHKITKRGQNVTFRCDPISEHNRLYWYRQTLGQGPEFLTYFQNEAQLEKSRLLSDRFSAERPKGSFSTLEIQRTEQGDSAMYLCASTPSGANIQYFGAGTRLSVL.

This clonotype appeared many times. The chain is built from TRBV12-3 or TRBV12-4 and TRBJ2-3; 7 bases fit TRBD1. CDR3 length: 15 residues. The trim removed 1 base at V and 2 bases at J, leaving 3 bases unmatched. CDR3 loop: CASSLGDRITDTQYF. CDR3 nucleotides: TGTGCCAGCAGTTTAGGGGACAGAATCACAGATACGCAGTATTTT.

This chain joins TRBV10-1 and TRBJ2-1; 8 bases agree with TRBD2. With 4 bases clipped from V and 3 bases from J, the junction kept 8 bases outside the gene matches. CDR1 WNHNN and CDR2 SYGVQD come from the germline V gene (reference sequence). The CDR3 contains 16 residues. The CDR3 protein is CASSATSGSHYNEQFF. The CDR3 DNA follows: TGCGCCAGCAGTGCTACAAGCGGGAGTCACTACAATGAGCAGTTCTTC.

V and J are TRBV11-2 and TRBJ2-5; D gene uncertain. The ends were cut back, 2 bases at V and 5 bases at J, with 12 bases in the middle. Germline assignment: CDR1 SGHAT and CDR2 FQNNGV. This CDR3 is built from 14 residues. CDR3 sequence: CASSLIMGRETQYF. CDR3 coding DNA: TGTGCCAGCAGCTTAATTATGGGCCGGGAGACCCAGTACTTC.

This clonotype was counted a few times. The chain recombines TRBV6-5 with TRBJ1-2; unclear D gene. The CDR3 covers 13 residues. V was trimmed by 6 bases and J by 7 bases, leaving 15 bases between them. Germline lookup yields CDR1 MNHEY and CDR2 SVGAGI. The CDR3 nucleotides read TGTGCCAGCAGGTACATTTCCCGAGGTGGCTACACCTTC. Translated: CASRYISRGGYTF.

In this sample, this clonotype turned up many times. The chain employs TRBV5-5 and TRBJ1-6, with no clear D. The CDR3 is 13 amino acids. Looked up from germline, CDR1 is SGHKS and CDR2 is YYEKEE (reference sequence). The V gene lost 6 bases and the J gene lost 8 bases, with 12 bases spanning the gap. As DNA, the CDR3 is TGTGCCAGCACACCAACGCAAGATTCACCCCTCCACTTT. This gives the protein CASTPTQDSPLHF.

The rearrangement joins TRBV7-2 to TRBJ2-5, with D perhaps given as TRBD1 or TRBD2 (5 bases each). With 5 bases removed from V and 5 bases from J, the gap between germline ends came to 18 bases. Germline-derived CDR1 and CDR2 are SGHTA and FQGNSA. This CDR3 has 15 residues. The CDR3 DNA sequence: TGTGCCAGCAGCCGGGGACCGGTGGGTAGGGAGACCCAGTACTTC. Translating gives CASSRGPVGRETQYF.

The table lists this clonotype with a few counts. The chain joins TRBV4-3 to TRBJ2-3; TRBD2 might be the D (5 bases). Trimming stripped 3 bases from V and 6 bases from J, with 10 bases between. The CDR3 is 13 residues long. Per the germline V gene, CDR1 is LGHNA and CDR2 is YSLEER. The CDR3 nucleotides read TGCGCCAGCAGCCAGGACTTCGCGGATACGCAGTATTTT. Protein product: CASSQDFADTQYF.

The CDR3 here is CASSVQGQDSPLHF. Written as DNA, the CDR3 is TGTGCCAGCAGCGTACAGGGTCAGGATTCACCCCTCCACTTT. J is TRBJ1-6 and V is TRBV9; D possibly corresponds to TRBD1 (5 bases). V was pared by 1 base and J by 8 bases, with 10 bases between. This CDR3 is 14 amino acids long. Germline lookup yields CDR1 SGDLS and CDR2 YYNGEE.

CDR3 bases: TGTGCCAGTAGTACCACAACCCTAGACAGATACAACAATGAGCAGTTCTTC. This sequence encodes CASSTTTLDRYNNEQFF. V and J are TRBV19 and TRBJ2-1, with D perhaps TRBD1 (5 bases). CDR3 length equals 17 residues. V lost 4 bases to trimming and J lost 5 bases, with 21 bases between them. Germline V gives CDR1 LNHDA, CDR2 SQIVND (reference sequence).

This clonotype was detected ten times or more. The chain recombines TRBV6-5 with TRBJ2-3, with TRBD1 matching over 8 bases. Germline V lookup: CDR1 MNHEY, CDR2 SVGAGI. CDR3 length: 15 amino acids. Trimming at V came to 5 bases and at J to 5 bases, leaving 9 bases not matched to a gene. CDR3 sequence reads: CASSPGQVVRDTQYF. In DNA form, the CDR3 reads TGTGCCAGCAGTCCGGGACAGGTGGTGAGAGATACGCAGTATTTT.

CDR3: CSASGGANEQYF. CDR3 coding DNA: TGCAGTGCTAGCGGGGGGGCCAACGAGCAGTACTTC. The J gene is TRBJ2-7, the V gene TRBV20-1; TRBD2 aligns across 8 bases. Germline V gene lookup returns CDR1 DFQATT and CDR2 SNEGSKA (reference sequence). The CDR3 spans 12 residues. Trimming removed 3 bases from V and 5 bases from J; junction bases left unmatched: 3.

The chain has TRBV5-1 and TRBJ2-3, with 10 bases matching TRBD1. V lost 4 bases to trimming and J lost 4 bases; unmatched junction nucleotides: 9. The CDR3 runs to 16 residues. Germline V lookup: CDR1 SGHRS, CDR2 YFSETQ. CDR3 DNA sequence: TGCGCCAGCAGCGAACCGGGACAGGGGTTCTCAGATACGCAGTATTTT. Protein: CASSEPGQGFSDTQYF.

The table lists this clonotype with a few counts. The genes are TRBV11-2 and TRBJ2-5; TRBD1 aligns across 7 bases. CDR3 length equals 15 residues. The V gene end was trimmed by 0 bases and the J gene end by 1 base; junction bases not matched to a gene: 2. The germline V gene encodes CDR1 SGHAT and CDR2 FQNNGV. CDR3 protein: CASSLDGTAQETQYF. The CDR3 DNA sequence: TGTGCCAGCAGCTTAGATGGGACAGCCCAAGAGACCCAGTACTTC.

The chain combines TRBV12-3 or TRBV12-4 with TRBJ1-1, with D hard to call. The CDR3 is made up of 16 amino acids. Between the trimmed V and J ends, which lost 5 bases and 3 bases, there was a span of 19 bases. DNA for the CDR3: TGTGCCAGCAGTCCCCATGAAATAGGACGGTACACTGAAGCTTTCTTT. Its translation: CASSPHEIGRYTEAFF.

This clonotype was counted at least ten times. This chain joins TRBV4-2 and TRBJ2-1; 9 bases map to TRBD1. This CDR3 has 15 residues. V dropped 5 bases and J dropped 9; count of bases not matched to a gene: 11. The germline gives CDR1 LGHNA, CDR2 YNFKEQ. The CDR3, as DNA: TGTGCCAGCAGCATACGACAGGGGGACCTTAGTGAGCAGTTCTTC. It encodes CASSIRQGDLSEQFF.

This clonotype was seen only a few times. One junction end does not reproduce the germline sequence, and a read error may be involved. This chain joins TRBV27 and TRBJ2-5; unclear D gene. CDR1 MNHEY and CDR2 SMNVEV come from the germline V gene (reference sequence). The CDR3 extends over 12 amino acids. The CDR3 DNA reads TGTGCCAGCAGTAAACCCCAAGAGGCCCAGTACTTC. Protein product: CASSKPQEAQYF.

CDR3 sequence (DNA): TGCAGTGCCAGGGGACTAGCGGGGGGGCCTAGCACAGATACGCAGTATTTT. Its protein is CSARGLAGGPSTDTQYF. The chain couples TRBV20-1 to TRBJ2-3, with TRBD2 matching over 16 bases. The CDR3 spans 17 residues. J gave up 0 bases and V 6 bases, and 6 bases lay outside the gene matches. Germline V gives CDR1 DFQATT, CDR2 SNEGSKA (reference sequence).

This clonotype has a handful of counts. V gene TRBV29-1 combines with J gene TRBJ2-7; 7 positions agree with TRBD1. The CDR3 is 13 residues long. Trimming cost V 5 bases and J 7 bases; bases outside gene matches: 11. The V gene's germline CDR1 is SQVTM and CDR2 ANQGSEA. The CDR3 DNA sequence: TGCAGCGTTTTATTAGGGGGCACGGGGGAGCAGTACTTC. Protein product: CSVLLGGTGEQYF.

This clonotype was seen a handful of times. This chain's CDR3 is CASSPHPLDSTGELFF. As DNA, the CDR3 is TGTGCCAGCTCACCACACCCTCTGGACAGCACCGGGGAGCTGTTTTTT. The chain combines TRBV18 with TRBJ2-2; a weak D match, TRBD1 (6 bases). The germline V and J ends were trimmed by 1 base and 4 bases, with 13 bases remaining between them. Germline V gene data show CDR1 as KGHSH and CDR2 as LQKENI. The CDR3 spans 16 residues.